This passage covers 30 T cell receptor beta chains from one sample sequenced in a study of shared clonotypes between healthy human individuals. The protocol was immunoSEQ multiplex PCR, while the TCRdb copy is restricted to in-frame clones and leaves out a portion. The sample includes approximately 2,300,000 clones, around 90% of them seen just once. Sequencing used naive CD4+ T cells from PBMCs. Subset given: CD45RA+ positively selected. These receptors were taken from a man aged 18 to 35 in good health. Some clones in this sample may be carry-over from other donors' samples.

Worth noting for this clone: Distinct nucleotide sequences in the sample also encode this CDR3. The V call is TRBV6-5, the J call TRBJ2-3; D tentatively reads TRBD1 or TRBD2 (6 bases each). The CDR3 is 15 amino acids. Germline V gives CDR1 MNHEY, CDR2 SVGAGI. Trimming pared 6 bases from V and 0 bases from J, leaving 13 bases between. The CDR3 reads CASSRTGTSTDTQYF. The CDR3 DNA reads TGTGCCAGCAGCCGAACAGGGACTAGCACAGATACGCAGTATTTT.

This chain uses TRBV15 with TRBJ2-2; D is unclear. Germline V gene sequence: CDR1 LNHNV, CDR2 YYDKDF (reference sequence). The V gene lost 0 bases and the J gene lost 4 bases, with 9 bases spanning the gap. The CDR3 extends over 15 amino acids. In DNA, the CDR3 is TGTGCCACCAGCAGAGAAAAGGGTCCCACCGGGGAGCTGTTTTTT. It specifies CATSREKGPTGELFF.

V usage is TRBV30 and J usage is TRBJ1-3; D remains unclear. This CDR3 contains 14 residues. Germline CDR1 and CDR2: GTSNPN and SVGIG (reference sequence). V dropped 0 bases and J dropped 4 bases, with 10 bases sitting between them. DNA for the CDR3: TGTGCCTGGAGTGTAGCCCTTGGAGGAAACACCATATATTTT. Protein sequence: CAWSVALGGNTIYF. The full variable domain, rest sourced from reference TRBV30 and TRBJ1-3, is SQTIHQWPATLVQPVGSPLSLECTVEGTSNPNLYWYRQAAGRGLQLLFYSVGIGQISSEVPQNLSASRPQDRQFILSSKKLLLSDSGFYLCAWSVALGGNTIYFGEGSWLTVV.

The V and J genes are TRBV5-1 and TRBJ2-3; D gene unclear. The CDR3 is made up of 16 amino acids. The V end lost 0 bases, the J end lost 0 bases, and 11 bases lay between the germline ends. Germline loops: CDR1 SGHRS, CDR2 YFSETQ. The CDR3: CASSLGITTSTDTQYF. The CDR3 nucleotides read TGCGCCAGCAGCTTGGGGATAACAACTAGCACAGATACGCAGTATTTT.

V is TRBV13 and J is TRBJ2-6; D might be TRBD1 (5 bases). Germline loops: CDR1 PRHDT, CDR2 FYEKMQ (reference sequence). V was cut by 5 bases and J by 0 bases, with 11 bases left in between. This CDR3 region has 16 residues. CDR3 loop: CASSLLTASGANVLTF. The CDR3 DNA is TGTGCCAGCAGCCTCCTGACAGCCTCTGGGGCCAACGTCCTGACTTTC.

In this sample, this clone turned up once. The chain recombines TRBV5-8 with TRBJ1-3; TRBD1 agrees at 8 bases. CDR1 is SGHTS, CDR2 YDEGEE, per germline. The CDR3 runs to 18 residues. J lost 0 bases, V lost 4 bases, and 12 bases had no gene match. Here the CDR3 reads CASSRNGQGAYSGNTIYF. The CDR3 DNA follows: TGTGCCAGCAGCCGAAACGGACAGGGAGCTTACTCTGGAAACACCATATATTTT.

The V and J genes are TRBV7-3 and TRBJ2-7; D may be TRBD1 or TRBD2 (5 bases each). The germline CDR1 and CDR2 sequences are SGHTA and FQGTGA. The CDR3 spans 14 residues. V shed 5 bases and J shed 3 bases, with 14 bases lying between them. CDR3 sequence (DNA): TGTGCCAGCAGCGCGGCGGAGAGGGGCTACGAGCAGTACTTC. This codes for CASSAAERGYEQYF.

J is TRBJ2-4 and V is TRBV28; D is undetermined. Germline CDR1 and CDR2: MDHEN and SYDVKM. The CDR3 has 16 residues. Trimming cost V 1 base and J 8 bases, with 18 bases left between them. The CDR3 coding sequence is TGTGCCAGCAGTTTATCTCTCCGGGTAGGAATATACATTCAGTACTTC. It encodes CASSLSLRVGIYIQYF.

A single count supports this clone. The chain employs TRBV9 and TRBJ1-2; weak D call: TRBD1 (6 bases). The CDR3 is 12 amino acids. Per germline, CDR1 SGDLS and CDR2 YYNGEE. V lost 4 bases and J 7 bases, leaving 11 bases between the germline ends. CDR3 protein: CASSQGGLGYTF. The DNA for the CDR3 is TGTGCCAGCAGCCAAGGGGGGCTTGGCTACACCTTC.

This clone has just one count. The chain joins TRBV6-6 to TRBJ2-7; 7 bases are shared with TRBD1. The V and J ends lost 7 bases and 3 bases, in that order; junction bases with no gene match: 9. Germline loops: CDR1 MNHNY, CDR2 SVGAGI (reference sequence). The CDR3 is 14 residues long. The CDR3 spells CASTPRAGGYEQYF. DNA of the CDR3: TGTGCCAGCACTCCCCGGGCAGGGGGCTACGAGCAGTACTTC.

V gene TRBV29-1 combines with J gene TRBJ2-5; TRBD2 matches at 12 bases. The CDR3 length is 16 residues. V shed 3 bases, J shed 2 bases, and the junction held 7 bases outside the gene matches. Germline CDR1 reads SQVTM; CDR2 reads ANQGSEA. Written as DNA, the CDR3 is TGCAGCGTTGAGCTAGCGGGAGGGCCGGGGCAAGAGACCCAGTACTTC. Its translation: CSVELAGGPGQETQYF.

This sequence joins TRBV4-3 and TRBJ2-5; tentative D call: TRBD1 (5 bases). Germline V lookup: CDR1 LGHNA, CDR2 YSLEER. The CDR3 is 16 amino acids. Trimming removed 0 bases at V and 1 base at J, with 12 bases between. CDR3 sequence reads: CASSQDAGRIQETQYF. In DNA, the CDR3 is TGCGCCAGCAGCCAAGACGCAGGGCGGATCCAAGAGACCCAGTACTTC.

This clone was seen more than once but under ten times. Other nucleotide sequences from this sample produce the same CDR3. This sequence joins TRBV5-1 and TRBJ1-2, with 8 bases identical to TRBD1. Germline trimming cut 0 bases from V and 3 bases from J; bases unmatched to any gene: 1. The CDR3 spans 14 residues. Germline CDR1 reads SGHRS; CDR2 reads YFSETQ. The CDR3 protein is CASSLAGGDYGYTF. The CDR3 bases are TGCGCCAGCAGCTTGGCAGGGGGCGACTATGGCTACACCTTC.

The table lists this clone with a count of one. V and J are TRBV5-1 and TRBJ2-1; D is undetermined. This CDR3 is 14 amino acids long. In germline, CDR1 is SGHRS, CDR2 YFSETQ. V dropped 7 bases and J dropped 0 bases, with 11 bases sitting between them. The CDR3 DNA is TGCGCCAGCCGAAACTCCACCTCCTACAATGAGCAGTTCTTC. Translated: CASRNSTSYNEQFF. The full variable domain, in which reference TRBV5-1 and TRBJ2-1 provide the parts outside the CDR3, is KAGVTQTPRYLIKTRGQQVTLSCSPISGHRSVSWYQQTPGQGLQFLFEYFSETQRNKGNFPGRFSGRQFSNSRSEMNVSTLELGDSALYLCASRNSTSYNEQFFGPGTRLTVL.

This rearrangement joins TRBV4-3 to TRBJ2-7; the match to TRBD1 covers 9 bases. After removal of 2 bases from V and 4 bases from J, the junction contained 12 bases not matched to a gene. The CDR3 has 17 residues. Germline values: CDR1 LGHNA, CDR2 YSLEER. DNA for the CDR3: TGCGCCAGCAGCCAACAACACGGGACAGGGAACAGGTACGAGCAGTACTTC. Its protein product is CASSQQHGTGNRYEQYF.

The V and J genes are TRBV7-8 and TRBJ2-1; D call uncertain. CDR3 size: 14 residues. Trimming left V 0 bases short and J 5 bases short, with 8 bases between. Per germline, CDR1 SGHVS and CDR2 FQNEAQ. In nucleotides, the CDR3 is TGTGCCAGCAGCTTAGCCGGACGGGACAATGAGCAGTTCTTC. Translation: CASSLAGRDNEQFF.

The V call is TRBV28, the J call TRBJ1-2; no reliable D call. Germline values: CDR1 MDHEN, CDR2 SYDVKM. The CDR3 has 16 amino acids. Trimming took off 4 bases at V and 0 bases at J, with 15 bases between the two ends. CDR3 amino acids: CASSSPPDVANYGYTF. The CDR3, as DNA: TGTGCCAGCAGTTCCCCCCCGGACGTGGCTAACTATGGCTACACCTTC.

The chain is built from TRBV28 and TRBJ2-1; 9 bases are shared with TRBD2. The CDR3 extends over 16 amino acids. Germline trimming cut 7 bases from V and 6 bases from J; bases unmatched to any gene: 13. Germline loops: CDR1 MDHEN, CDR2 SYDVKM. This chain's CDR3 is CASTPRGAGGPNEQFF. CDR3 bases: TGTGCCAGCACTCCACGGGGAGCGGGAGGCCCCAATGAGCAGTTCTTC.

The J gene is TRBJ1-4, the V gene TRBV6-1, with D unresolved. Per the germline V gene, CDR1 is MNHNS and CDR2 is SASEGT. CDR3 length equals 14 residues. Trimming left V 2 bases short and J 3 bases short, with 7 bases between. The CDR3 sequence: CASSERIANEKLFF. The CDR3 DNA is TGTGCCAGCAGTGAACGAATAGCTAATGAAAAACTGTTTTTT.

The gene calls are TRBV2 and TRBJ1-5, with a tentative D call TRBD1 (5 bases). Germline V gives CDR1 SNHLY, CDR2 FYNNEI. Trimming took 2 bases from V and 7 from J, leaving 12 bases between them. This CDR3 spans 14 amino acids. The CDR3 is CASSERRGDQPQHF. As DNA, the CDR3 is TGTGCCAGCAGTGAACGACGGGGGGACCAGCCCCAGCATTTT.

The J gene is TRBJ1-3, the V gene TRBV7-9, with D perhaps matching TRBD1 (5 bases). The CDR3 sequence is 15 residues long. Germline assignment: CDR1 SEHNR and CDR2 FQNEAQ (reference sequence). Trimming removed 5 bases from V and 0 bases from J, with 11 bases in between. DNA for the CDR3: TGTGCCAGCAGCCGAATCAGGGACTCTGGAAACACCATATATTTT. Encoded protein: CASSRIRDSGNTIYF. Together with reference TRBV7-9 and TRBJ1-3, the CDR3 gives the full variable domain: DTGVSQNPRHKITKRGQNVTFRCDPISEHNRLYWYRQTLGQGPEFLTYFQNEAQLEKSRLLSDRFSAERPKGSFSTLEIQRTEQGDSAMYLCASSRIRDSGNTIYFGEGSWLTVV.

V gene TRBV4-1 combines with J gene TRBJ2-1; no reliable D call. In germline, CDR1 is MGHRA, CDR2 YSYEKL. Trimming shortened V by 3 bases and J by 6 bases, and 12 bases separated the two germline ends. The CDR3 covers 14 residues. DNA of the CDR3: TGCGCCAGCAGCCAGTCAAGCTCTCCCAATGAGCAGTTCTTC. Residues: CASSQSSSPNEQFF.

The chain is built from TRBV28 and TRBJ1-5; D perhaps matches TRBD1 (6 bases). Trimming stripped 4 bases from V and 7 bases from J, with 11 bases between. The CDR3 runs to 13 residues. In germline, CDR1 is MDHEN, CDR2 SYDVKM. For the CDR3, the DNA is TGTGCCAGCAGTTCAATAGGGGGACAGCCCCAGCATTTT. It codes for CASSSIGGQPQHF. Full variable domain (rest looked up from reference TRBV28 and TRBJ1-5): DVKVTQSSRYLVKRTGEKVFLECVQDMDHENMFWYRQDPGLGLRLIYFSYDVKMKEKGDIPEGYSVSREKKERFSLILESASTNQTSMYLCASSSIGGQPQHFGDGTRLSIL.

The rearrangement joins TRBV10-1 to TRBJ2-3, with 10 bases identical to TRBD1. The CDR3 runs 15 residues. Looked up from germline, CDR1 is WNHNN and CDR2 is SYGVQD (reference sequence). The trim removed 6 bases at V and 2 bases at J, leaving 5 bases unmatched. The CDR3 loop is CASSDRGRVTDTQYF. In nucleotides, the CDR3 is TGCGCCAGCAGCGACAGGGGGCGAGTCACAGATACGCAGTATTTT.

V and J are TRBV5-1 and TRBJ2-2; no clear D. Germline V gives CDR1 SGHRS, CDR2 YFSETQ. The ends were cut back, 1 base at V and 1 base at J, with 8 bases in the middle. CDR3 length: 15 residues. CDR3 loop: CASSLNRLNTGELFF. The CDR3 bases are TGCGCCAGCAGCTTGAACAGACTGAACACCGGGGAGCTGTTTTTT.

The V call is TRBV15, the J call TRBJ2-1; D possibly corresponds to TRBD2 (5 bases). CDR1 and CDR2 from the germline V gene are LNHNV and YYDKDF (reference sequence). V was trimmed by 3 bases and J by 2 bases, leaving 8 bases between them. This CDR3 contains 14 residues. Here the CDR3 DNA reads TGTGCCACCAGCAGGGCGGGTACCTACAATGAGCAGTTCTTC. Translating it yields CATSRAGTYNEQFF.

The chain couples TRBV29-1 to TRBJ2-2; a possible D gene is TRBD1 (5 bases). This CDR3 has 11 amino acids. CDR1 and CDR2 from the germline V gene are SQVTM and ANQGSEA. The germline V and J ends were trimmed by 7 bases and 7 bases, with 10 bases remaining between them. CDR3 sequence (DNA): TGCAGCGCCAGGGTAGGCGGGGAGCTGTTTTTT. Its translation: CSARVGGELFF.

This chain uses TRBV18 with TRBJ2-2, with D possibly being TRBD1 (5 bases). Trimming took 3 bases from V and 4 from J, leaving 15 bases between them. This CDR3 has 16 amino acids. Per germline, CDR1 KGHSH and CDR2 LQKENI. CDR3 sequence: CASSPVKAQATGELFF. CDR3 bases: TGTGCCAGCTCACCGGTGAAGGCACAGGCCACCGGGGAGCTGTTTTTT.

This rearrangement joins TRBV7-2 to TRBJ1-2; 10 bases are a match to TRBD1. The CDR3 is made up of 14 amino acids. V gave up 5 bases and J gave up 5 bases; unmatched junction bases: 5. The germline CDR1 and CDR2 sequences are SGHTA and FQGNSA. CDR3 protein: CASSRDRGWYGYTF. The CDR3 DNA sequence: TGTGCCAGCAGCCGGGACAGGGGCTGGTATGGCTACACCTTC.

The rearrangement links TRBV2 to TRBJ1-1, with TRBD1 identical over 9 bases. V shed 2 bases and J 4 bases; nucleotides not matched to a gene: 11. CDR3 length: 17 amino acids. In germline, CDR1 is SNHLY, CDR2 FYNNEI. CDR3 DNA sequence: TGTGCCAGCAGTGAATCCGGGACAGGGAAACGGGGCACTGAAGCTTTCTTT. The encoded protein is CASSESGTGKRGTEAFF. Full variable domain (remainder filled in from reference TRBV2 and TRBJ1-1): EPEVTQTPSHQVTQMGQEVILRCVPISNHLYFYWYRQILGQKVEFLVSFYNNEISEKSEIFDDQFSVERPDGSNFTLKIRSTKLEDSAMYFCASSESGTGKRGTEAFFGQGTRLTVV.